The 11 T cell receptor beta chains listed next were all sequenced from one sample in a study of T cell responses to AZD1222 COVID-19 vaccine. Some clones are missing from TCRdb's copy, which holds only in-frame ones; the method was immunoSEQ multiplex PCR. This sample yields more than 140,000 clones, of which around 88% are seen a single time; 3% to 3.5% belongs to the top ten. Sequenced here: peripheral blood, sampled on day 0 of MenACWY control vaccination. The receptors stem from an adult in good health.

The chain couples TRBV10-2 to TRBJ2-2; 10 bases match TRBD2. The CDR3 length is 15 residues. Per germline, CDR1 WSHSY and CDR2 SAAADI. The V gene end was trimmed by 6 bases and the J gene end by 6 bases; junction bases not matched to a gene: 7. The CDR3 protein is CASSGTGTSAGELFF. CDR3 nucleotide sequence: TGCGCCAGCAGCGGCACCGGGACTAGCGCCGGGGAGCTGTTTTTT.

V is TRBV29-1 and J is TRBJ2-7, with D possibly matching TRBD1 (5 bases). This CDR3 has 12 amino acids. CDR1 is SQVTM and CDR2 is ANQGSEA in the germline V gene. The V end was cut by 4 bases, the J end by 2 bases, with 9 bases between. The CDR3 is CSVAPGPYEQYF. CDR3 sequence (DNA): TGCAGCGTTGCTCCAGGGCCCTACGAGCAGTACTTC.

The chain recombines TRBV21-1 with TRBJ1-2; TRBD1 was called by the table and not checked on the DNA. TRBV21-1 is listed as a pseudogene. This CDR3 is built from 17 residues. CDR3 DNA sequence: TGTGCCAGCAGCTCCGCCCTAAAAATGGGACAGCACTATGGCTACACCTTC. Its protein is CASSSALKMGQHYGYTF.

The V gene is TRBV5-6, the J gene TRBJ1-2, with TRBD1 matching 7 bases. The germline CDR1 and CDR2 sequences are SGHDT and YYEEEE. The CDR3 is 14 amino acids. Unmatched junction bases numbered 5, after V lost 4 bases and J lost 2 bases. The CDR3 coding sequence is TGTGCCAGCAGCCCTGACAGGGCCAACTATGGCTACACCTTC. Residues: CASSPDRANYGYTF.

The chain is built from TRBV15 and TRBJ1-5, with 7 positions matching TRBD1. The CDR3 loop spans 15 amino acids. The germline V gene encodes CDR1 LNHNV and CDR2 YYDKDF (reference sequence). The junction had 14 bases not matched to a gene; V was cut back by 5 bases and J by 10 bases. The CDR3 coding sequence is TGTGCCACCAGCCCGGACAGGTTCTGGGGTACCCCCCAGCATTTT. It translates to CATSPDRFWGTPQHF.

This chain links TRBV11-3 with TRBJ1-1, with TRBD1 matching 9 bases. Trimming took 4 bases from V and 4 from J; bases not matched to a gene: 7. Germline CDR1 is SGHNT and CDR2 is YENEEA. CDR3 size: 15 residues. The CDR3 coding sequence is TGTGCCAGCAGCTACCGACAGGGGGGAATCACTGAAGCTTTCTTT. Translation gives CASSYRQGGITEAFF.

The chain combines TRBV29-1 with TRBJ2-1; 11 nucleotides match TRBD2. The CDR3 extends over 19 amino acids. Germline V lookup: CDR1 SQVTM, CDR2 ANQGSEA. J lost 4 bases, V lost 0 bases, and 14 bases had no gene match. CDR3 sequence reads: CSVEDRGTVSSGRYNEQFF. In DNA, the CDR3 is TGCAGCGTTGAAGATCGGGGGACAGTTTCTAGCGGGAGGTACAATGAGCAGTTCTTC.

The V and J genes are TRBV7-2 and TRBJ1-1; 7 nucleotides align to TRBD1. The CDR3 runs to 15 residues. With V trimmed by 1 base and J by 3 bases, 5 bases remained unmatched. Germline values: CDR1 SGHTA, CDR2 FQGNSA. The CDR3 bases are TGTGCCAGCAGCTTAGAGGCAGGGGGGTACACTGAAGCTTTCTTT. It is translated as CASSLEAGGYTEAFF.

This chain connects TRBV20-1 to TRBJ2-7; D uncertain. Germline CDR1 is DFQATT and CDR2 is SNEGSKA (reference sequence). The CDR3 has 11 residues. Trimming pared 1 base from V and 4 bases from J, leaving 5 bases between. CDR3 protein: CSARVGYEQYF. The DNA of the CDR3 is TGCAGTGCTAGAGTAGGATACGAGCAGTACTTC.

The chain combines TRBV12-5 with TRBJ1-2; 8 nucleotides match TRBD1. The CDR3 sequence is 14 residues long. V was clipped by 10 bases and J by 6 bases; unmatched bases: 13. The germline gives CDR1 LGHNT, CDR2 FRNRAP. The CDR3: CATSWSGGGDGYTF. In DNA form, the CDR3 reads TGTGCTACTTCATGGTCAGGGGGCGGAGATGGCTACACCTTC.

The gene calls are TRBV10-3 and TRBJ2-3; TRBD2 agrees at 12 bases. The V segment lost 2 bases and the J segment 2 bases; nucleotides outside the gene matches: 2. The CDR3 totals 16 residues. The V gene's germline CDR1 is ENHRY and CDR2 SYGVKD. CDR3 amino acids: CAISEGLAGITDTQYF. DNA for the CDR3: TGTGCCATCAGTGAGGGACTAGCGGGGATCACAGATACGCAGTATTTT.